These T cell receptor beta chains were read from a single sample in a study of blood T cell repertoires in COVID-19. Produced via immunoSEQ multiplex PCR; TCRdb's table is partial and in-frame only. This table holds about 26,000 clones, approximately 85% found once. Sample: peripheral blood. The receptors were gathered from a woman of 80 years or more with COVID-19, enrolled during active disease. CDR3s include the opening cysteine and the closing phenylalanine or tryptophan. The D gene is left open where the match is weak. Not every row has a clone size; where given, it reads once, few, many or a size class.

D	size	V	J	DNA	CDR3
-	-	TRBV7-9	TRBJ1-3	TGTGCCAGCAGCTTAGGAGCGAGCTCTGGAAACACCATATATTTT	CASSLGASSGNTIYF
-	-	TRBV5-1	TRBJ2-1	TGCGCCAGCAGCGATACAGGGCTTGTAAACAATGAGCAGTTCTTC	CASSDTGLVNNEQFF
TRBD2	-	TRBV5-1	TRBJ2-2	TGCGCCAGCAGCCCTTTAGCGGGGGTGAACACCGGGGAGCTGTTTTTT	CASSPLAGVNTGELFF
TRBD1	-	TRBV27	TRBJ2-7	TGTGCCAGCAGTTCCACGACAGGGTTCCTCTACGAGCAGTACTTC	CASSSTTGFLYEQYF
-	once	TRBV2	TRBJ1-2	TGTGCCAGCATGGGGACACGCGATTTCTATGGCTACACCTTC	CASMGTRDFYGYTF
-	-	TRBV3-1/TRBV3-2	TRBJ2-1	TGTGCCAGCAGCCAAGCGCGTAGCCCGGTCTTC	CASSQARSPVF
TRBD1	-	TRBV6-5	TRBJ2-5	TGTGCCAGCAAGAAACAGGGGATACAAGAGACCCAGTACTTC	CASKKQGIQETQYF
-	-	TRBV10-3	TRBJ1-1	TGTGCCATCAGTGCCCTAGACACTGAAGCTTTCTTT	CAISALDTEAFF
-	-	TRBV12-3/TRBV12-4	TRBJ2-5	TGTGCCAGCAGCCCTGAACGGGAGACCCAGTACTTC	CASSPERETQYF
-	few	TRBV7-9	TRBJ1-3	TGTGCCAGCAGTTACTGGGGGCGGCGGCTCTCTGGAAACACCATATATTTT	CASSYWGRRLSGNTIYF
TRBD1	-	TRBV7-6	TRBJ1-1	TGTGCCAGCAGCTTAGGTGGACAGGGGGCACTCCTTAACACTGAAGCTTTCTTT	CASSLGGQGALLNTEAFF
TRBD2	-	TRBV6-5	TRBJ2-7	TGTGCCAGTAGAAGGACTAGCGGGGTGTCCTACGAGCAGTACTTC	CASRRTSGVSYEQYF
TRBD2	once	TRBV3-1/TRBV3-2	TRBJ2-5	TGTGCCAGCAGGGCACTACGGGCGGGAGAGGGGGAGACCCAGTACTTC	CASRALRAGEGETQYF
TRBD1	-	TRBV29-1	TRBJ2-5	TGCAGCGTTGGTGGGACAGGTTTTCAAGGGGAGACCCAGTACTTC	CSVGGTGFQGETQYF
-	-	TRBV2	TRBJ1-1	TGTGCCAGCAGTGAAGCCCTAGCGGGGGCAGATGAAGCTTTCTTT	CASSEALAGADEAFF
-	few	TRBV9	TRBJ1-6	TGTGCCAGCAGCGTAGATGGCAGTAATTCACCCCTCCACTTT	CASSVDGSNSPLHF
-	-	TRBV27	TRBJ1-2	TGTGCCAGCGCCGTGGGGCCCGCCGCTTATGGCTACACCTTC	CASAVGPAAYGYTF